Below, 27 T cell receptor beta chains from the same sample are listed, as sequenced in a study of metastatic and nonmetastatic thyroid tumors. Through MiXCR, TCRdb re-clonotyped the PCR reads. The sample holds about 38,000 clones, around 26% seen once. No patient received treatment before thyroid surgery. The material sequenced was blood. The receptors here all came from a female donor with papillary thyroid cancer or a benign thyroid nodule (not recorded which). Some clones in this sample may be carry-over from other donors' samples.

This clone appeared many times. The CDR3 bases are TGTGCCAGCAGCCCCGGGCGGGGTGGCGAGCAGTACTTC. It codes for CASSPGRGGEQYF. V gene TRBV9 combines with J gene TRBJ2-7; D may be TRBD2 (6 bases). Germline V gives CDR1 SGDLS, CDR2 YYNGEE. V was shortened by 4 bases and J by 6 bases, with 14 bases between the two germline ends. The CDR3 spans 13 residues.

At least ten counts were recorded for this clone. This chain uses TRBV6-5 with TRBJ1-2; 7 bases match TRBD1. Germline V gives CDR1 MNHEY, CDR2 SVGAGI. The V and J ends lost 2 bases and 4 bases, in that order; junction bases with no gene match: 4. The CDR3 extends over 14 amino acids. CDR3: CASSYTGQTYGYTF. The CDR3, as DNA: TGTGCCAGCAGTTACACGGGACAGACCTATGGCTACACCTTC.

A word on this clone: Additional DNA sequences in this sample encode the identical CDR3. The gene calls are TRBV11-1 and TRBJ2-2; D unclear. From germline, CDR1 is SGHAT and CDR2 FQDESV (reference sequence). Trimming removed 5 bases at V and 11 bases at J, with 12 bases between. The CDR3 runs 12 residues. CDR3 sequence reads: CASSPLHGELFF. The CDR3 DNA sequence: TGTGCCAGCAGCCCCCTTCATGGCGAGCTGTTTTTT.

This clone was found many times. The CDR3 DNA is TGTGCCAGCAGCCCGACGGACAGGAACTACGAGCAGTACTTC. Protein product: CASSPTDRNYEQYF. The chain couples TRBV7-9 to TRBJ2-7, with TRBD1 matching over 7 bases. This CDR3 is 14 amino acids long. V lost 5 bases and J lost 3; bases outside the gene matches: 7. CDR1 and CDR2 from the germline V gene are SEHNR and FQNEAQ (reference sequence).

This clone was seen repeatedly, ten times or more. The CDR3 loop reads CASRPRGTSGNEQFF. The CDR3 coding sequence is TGTGCCAGTAGACCCCGCGGGACTAGCGGGAATGAGCAGTTCTTC. This chain uses TRBV19 with TRBJ2-1; 12 nucleotides line up with TRBD2. The J segment lost 7 bases and the V segment lost 6 bases, leaving 7 bases of the junction unmatched. CDR3 length: 15 amino acids. The germline V gene encodes CDR1 LNHDA and CDR2 SQIVND (reference sequence).

This clone was seen a handful of times. The rearrangement joins TRBV28 to TRBJ1-2; D gene uncertain. Germline V gene lookup returns CDR1 MDHEN and CDR2 SYDVKM. V gave up 10 bases and J gave up 7 bases, with 19 bases separating them. The CDR3 runs 13 residues. The CDR3 DNA sequence: TGTGCCATCATCCCCGGCCCAGTACCTGGCTACACCTTC. Translating it yields CAIIPGPVPGYTF.

This chain connects TRBV7-9 to TRBJ1-2; TRBD1 might be the D (5 bases). The CDR3 totals 15 residues. Trimming removed 7 bases at V and 8 bases at J, with 23 bases between. Per the germline V gene, CDR1 is SEHNR and CDR2 is FQNEAQ (reference sequence). The CDR3 DNA follows: TGTGCCAGCATGCCACGGGACCCCTTTGGGCAAGGCTACACCTTC. This sequence encodes CASMPRDPFGQGYTF.

This clone has ten or more counts. The chain recombines TRBV27 with TRBJ2-1; the D gene is possibly TRBD2 (6 bases). Looked up from germline, CDR1 is MNHEY and CDR2 is SMNVEV (reference sequence). The CDR3 runs to 14 residues. V shed 5 bases and J shed 7 bases, with 15 bases lying between them. The CDR3 nucleotides read TGTGCCAGCAGTCTGGGACTCCGCCAGAATGAGCAGTTCTTC. The encoded protein is CASSLGLRQNEQFF.

The V call is TRBV18, the J call TRBJ2-2; D is unresolved. CDR1 is KGHSH, CDR2 LQKENI, per germline. The CDR3 length is 12 residues. V gave up 4 bases and J gave up 4 bases, with 4 bases separating them. The CDR3 protein is CASSHITGELFF. CDR3 in DNA: TGTGCCAGCTCACACATCACCGGGGAGCTGTTTTTT.

V usage is TRBV30 and J usage is TRBJ2-7; D might be TRBD2 (6 bases). With 4 bases removed from V and 0 bases from J, the gap between germline ends came to 10 bases. Germline CDR1 reads GTSNPN; CDR2 reads SVGIG (reference sequence). The CDR3 is 13 residues long. The CDR3 DNA reads TGTGCCTGGACCAGGGAGGTCTCCTACGAGCAGTACTTC. Its translation is CAWTREVSYEQYF.

The genes are TRBV20-1 and TRBJ1-5; 8 positions agree with TRBD1. The CDR3 consists of 16 residues. CDR1 and CDR2 from the germline V gene are DFQATT and SNEGSKA (reference sequence). Germline trimming cut 6 bases from V and 5 bases from J; bases unmatched to any gene: 15. The CDR3 DNA reads as TGCAGTGCAACCCGGACAGGGAGTACTGGGGATCAGCCCCAGCATTTT. As protein: CSATRTGSTGDQPQHF.

This clone has ten or more counts. The V gene is TRBV5-1, the J gene TRBJ2-3; no firm D call. V lost 4 bases to trimming and J lost 0 bases, with 6 bases between them. CDR3 length: 13 amino acids. Per the germline V gene, CDR1 is SGHRS and CDR2 is YFSETQ. CDR3 loop: CASSPTSTDTQYF. DNA of the CDR3: TGCGCCAGCAGCCCAACTAGCACAGATACGCAGTATTTT.

This clone has more than one count but fewer than ten. V gene TRBV6-1 combines with J gene TRBJ2-7, with D perhaps matching TRBD2 (5 bases). Trimming removed 0 bases from V and 1 base from J, with 13 bases in between. Germline lookup yields CDR1 MNHNS and CDR2 SASEGT. The CDR3 runs 16 residues. DNA for the CDR3: TGTGCCAGCAGTGAAGCGTCAGCGGACCCTTCCTACGAGCAGTACTTC. This gives the protein CASSEASADPSYEQYF.

This sequence joins TRBV6-6 and TRBJ1-1; D is unresolved. The germline CDR1 and CDR2 sequences are MNHNY and SVGAGI (reference sequence). This CDR3 contains 15 residues. Deletions cut 2 bases from V and 1 base from J, with 11 bases between. The CDR3 sequence: CASSYRSVKNTEAFF. CDR3 nucleotides: TGTGCCAGCAGTTACCGGTCGGTGAAGAACACTGAAGCTTTCTTT.

This clone was detected a few times. The chain links TRBV6-1 to TRBJ2-3; a weak D match, TRBD1 (5 bases). Germline CDR1 and CDR2: MNHNS and SASEGT. This CDR3 region has 14 residues. Trimming shortened V by 0 bases and J by 9 bases, and 13 bases separated the two germline ends. In nucleotides, the CDR3 is TGTGCCAGCAGTGAAGCATGGTCCTCAGGGACGCAGTATTTT. Translation: CASSEAWSSGTQYF.

V usage is TRBV6-1 and J usage is TRBJ2-3; 8 bases map to TRBD2. In germline, CDR1 is MNHNS, CDR2 SASEGT. J gave up 2 bases and V 7 bases, and 11 bases lay outside the gene matches. The CDR3 has 16 amino acids. The CDR3 protein is CASIFGLAGNTDTQYF. The DNA of the CDR3 is TGTGCCAGCATCTTCGGACTAGCTGGGAACACAGATACGCAGTATTTT.

A few counts support this clone. Other DNA sequences within the sample encode an identical CDR3. The J gene is TRBJ2-1, the V gene TRBV15; D not certain. The germline V gene encodes CDR1 LNHNV and CDR2 YYDKDF (reference sequence). Trimming pared 1 base from V and 13 bases from J, leaving 17 bases between. The length of the CDR3 is 14 residues. In nucleotides, the CDR3 is TGTGCCACCAGCAGAGGAGACCAACCTGCGGTTCAGTTCTTC. Its translation: CATSRGDQPAVQFF.

This clone was observed many times. V is TRBV7-9 and J is TRBJ2-3; no definite D call. The CDR3 is 15 residues long. From germline, CDR1 is SEHNR and CDR2 FQNEAQ (reference sequence). Trimming stripped 1 base from V and 2 bases from J, with 10 bases between. CDR3 protein: CASSLGLGYTDTQYF. In DNA form, the CDR3 reads TGTGCCAGCAGCTTAGGTCTGGGGTACACAGATACGCAGTATTTT. The full variable domain, completed using reference TRBV7-9 and TRBJ2-3, is DTGVSQNPRHKITKRGQNVTFRCDPISEHNRLYWYRQTLGQGPEFLTYFQNEAQLEKSRLLSDRFSAERPKGSFSTLEIQRTEQGDSAMYLCASSLGLGYTDTQYFGPGTRLTVL.

The chain joins TRBV12-3 or TRBV12-4 to TRBJ1-1; tentatively, D is TRBD1 (6 bases). The CDR3 length is 11 residues. V lost 8 bases and J 7 bases, leaving 11 bases between the germline ends. The CDR3 is CASGGGYEAFF. The CDR3 DNA follows: TGTGCCAGCGGGGGCGGTTATGAAGCTTTCTTT.

J is TRBJ2-1 and V is TRBV11-2, with D unresolved. Trimming stripped 5 bases from V and 9 bases from J, with 29 bases between. Germline V gene lookup returns CDR1 SGHAT and CDR2 FQNNGV. CDR3 length equals 18 residues. CDR3 DNA: TGTGCCAGCAGCCCTGACCCACTTCTAGTACACCGGTACTGTGAGCAGTTCTTC. Translated: CASSPDPLLVHRYCEQFF.

Many counts were recorded for this clone. The V call is TRBV6-1, the J call TRBJ2-3, with 14 bases aligning to TRBD2. The CDR3 contains 14 residues. The V and J ends lost 4 bases and 6 bases, in that order; junction bases with no gene match: 0. Germline CDR1 reads MNHNS; CDR2 reads SASEGT. The CDR3 nucleotides are TGTGCCAGCAGTGGGACTAGCGGGAGGGATACGCAGTATTTT. Translating it yields CASSGTSGRDTQYF.

This clone was observed many times. This chain joins TRBV7-9 and TRBJ1-6; TRBD1 matches at 9 bases. Germline CDR1 is SEHNR and CDR2 is FQNEAQ (reference sequence). With V trimmed by 1 base and J by 10 bases, 2 bases remained unmatched. The CDR3 runs 14 residues. This CDR3 is CASSLGTGVSPLHF. The CDR3 nucleotides read TGTGCCAGCAGCTTAGGGACAGGGGTCTCACCCCTCCACTTT.

The chain employs TRBV19 and TRBJ1-2; TRBD1 matches at 12 bases. J lost 1 base, V lost 9 bases, and 15 bases had no gene match. Germline V lookup: CDR1 LNHDA, CDR2 SQIVND (reference sequence). This CDR3 has 18 residues. CDR3 protein: CARPSNRDRGHRNYGYTF. CDR3 sequence (DNA): TGTGCCAGACCCTCAAACCGGGACAGGGGGCACCGTAACTATGGCTACACCTTC.

This clone has at least ten counts. The chain couples TRBV14 to TRBJ1-1; no definite D call. Germline assignment: CDR1 SGHDN and CDR2 FVKESK. V lost 8 bases, J lost 2 bases, and 3 bases lay in between. The CDR3 totals 10 residues. The CDR3 coding sequence is TGTGCCAGCGGAAACACTGAAGCTTTCTTT. Protein: CASGNTEAFF.

This clone qualifies as medium-sized. The J gene is TRBJ1-2, the V gene TRBV6-1; D ambiguous. The germline V gene has CDR1 MNHNS and CDR2 SASEGT. The CDR3 totals 14 residues. V was clipped by 7 bases and J by 6 bases, with 18 bases between them. Written as DNA, the CDR3 is TGTGCCAGCACTGAGGACGCTCAGAGGGATGGCTACACCTTC. Translated, it gives CASTEDAQRDGYTF.

This clone was picked up many times. J is TRBJ2-1 and V is TRBV5-1, with a weak D call TRBD1 (5 bases). CDR1 and CDR2 (germline): SGHRS, YFSETQ. The CDR3 runs to 15 residues. Trimming stripped 6 bases from V and 8 bases from J, with 21 bases between. This chain's CDR3 is CASTASAGMIDEQFF. DNA of the CDR3: TGCGCCAGCACAGCCTCGGCAGGGATGATCGATGAGCAGTTCTTC.

This clone was seen repeatedly, ten times or more. The chain combines TRBV4-3 with TRBJ2-3; maybe TRBD1 (6 bases). Germline CDR1 and CDR2: LGHNA and YSLEER. The ends were cut back, 4 bases at V and 5 bases at J, with 7 bases in the middle. This CDR3 region has 12 residues. This CDR3 reads CASSRGGDTQYF. The CDR3 region has the DNA TGCGCCAGCAGCCGAGGGGGAGATACGCAGTATTTT.